This T cell receptor (beta chain) is from a study of T-cell reconstitution after alpha-beta-depleted transplantation in children. Findings of the study overall: Certain patients had high TCRbeta diversity at day 60, and it came from recipient T cells and thymic progenitors that survived. By about two months after transplant, alpha-beta T cells reportedly arose from several hundred graft clones that had expanded. Newly generated T cells supplied most T-cell counts and diversity one year post-transplant.

This clonotype appeared a few times. Its antigen remains unknown. Construction of the TCRbeta library involved unique molecular identifiers. TCRdb redid the calling of the PCR reads with MiXCR, one entry per CDR3 protein. The sample records about 980,000 distinct CDR3 sequences, less than 30% being singletons. This clonotype originated in a boy in the first two years of life who had a stem cell transplant for SCID, so the T cells may come from the graft donor. Sequences were derived from PBMCs, mostly from graft donor cells, sampled 360 days after TCRalphabeta/CD19-depleted stem cell transplant.

In DNA, the CDR3 is TGTGCCAGCAGCCAGGGACAGGATAATTCACCCCTCCACTTT. Its protein product is CASSQGQDNSPLHF. The V gene is TRBV6-1, the J gene TRBJ1-6; 8 nucleotides agree with TRBD1. Germline trimming cut 6 bases from V and 5 bases from J; bases unmatched to any gene: 3. Germline loops: CDR1 MNHNS, CDR2 SASEGT. The CDR3 is 14 amino acids.